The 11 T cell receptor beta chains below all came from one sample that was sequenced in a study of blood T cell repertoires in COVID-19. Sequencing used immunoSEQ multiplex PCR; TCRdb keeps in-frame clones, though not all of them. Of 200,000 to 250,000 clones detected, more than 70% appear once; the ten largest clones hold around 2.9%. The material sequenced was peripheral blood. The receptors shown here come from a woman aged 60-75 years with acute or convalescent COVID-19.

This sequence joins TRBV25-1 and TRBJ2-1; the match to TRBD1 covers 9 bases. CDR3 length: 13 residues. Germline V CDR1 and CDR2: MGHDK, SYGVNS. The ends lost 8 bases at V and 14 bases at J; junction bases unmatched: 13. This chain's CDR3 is CASSTLPGQGEFF. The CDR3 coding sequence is TGTGCCAGCTCCACGCTACCGGGACAGGGTGAGTTCTTC.

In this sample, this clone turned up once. DNA of the CDR3: TGTGCCAGCAGTTTCTGGACTCCGGAGACGGCTGAAGCTTTCTTT. This gives the protein CASSFWTPETAEAFF. The chain is built from TRBV28 and TRBJ1-1, with D unresolved. There are 15 residues in the CDR3. Germline V gene lookup returns CDR1 MDHEN and CDR2 SYDVKM. Trimming left V 3 bases short and J 6 bases short, with 17 bases between.

For the CDR3, the DNA is TGTGCCAGCAGCCGGTCGGAGGTGGGAAACGGCTACACCTTC. Its protein product is CASSRSEVGNGYTF. The J gene is TRBJ1-2, the V gene TRBV3-1 (or the pseudogene TRBV3-2); D is undetermined. The length of the CDR3 is 14 residues. The V and J ends lost 4 bases and 8 bases respectively, with 17 bases between them. Germline V gene lookup returns CDR1 LGHDT and CDR2 YNNKEL (reference sequence).

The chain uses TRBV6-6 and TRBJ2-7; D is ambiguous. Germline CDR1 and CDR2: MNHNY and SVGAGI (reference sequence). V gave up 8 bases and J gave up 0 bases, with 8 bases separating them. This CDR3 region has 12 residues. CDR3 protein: CASRTSSYEQYF. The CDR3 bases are TGTGCCAGCCGAACGAGCTCCTACGAGCAGTACTTC.

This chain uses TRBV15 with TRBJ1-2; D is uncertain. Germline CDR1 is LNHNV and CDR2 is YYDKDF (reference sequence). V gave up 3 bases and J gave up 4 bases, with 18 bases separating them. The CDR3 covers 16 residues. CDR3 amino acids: CATSRDNEGRIYGYTF. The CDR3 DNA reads TGTGCCACCAGCAGGGATAATGAGGGTAGGATCTATGGCTACACCTTC.

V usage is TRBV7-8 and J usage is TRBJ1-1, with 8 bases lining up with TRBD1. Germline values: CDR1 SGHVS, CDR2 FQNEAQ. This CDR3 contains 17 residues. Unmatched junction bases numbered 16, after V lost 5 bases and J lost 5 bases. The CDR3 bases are TGTGCCAGCAGCCCTGGAGTTTCCAGGGGGCGGGGGACTGAAGCTTTCTTT. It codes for CASSPGVSRGRGTEAFF. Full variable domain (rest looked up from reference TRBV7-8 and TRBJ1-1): GAGVSQSPRYKVAKRGQDVALRCDPISGHVSLFWYQQALGQGPEFLTYFQNEAQLDKSGLPSDRFFAERPEGSVSTLKIQRTQQEDSAVYLCASSPGVSRGRGTEAFFGQGTRLTVV.

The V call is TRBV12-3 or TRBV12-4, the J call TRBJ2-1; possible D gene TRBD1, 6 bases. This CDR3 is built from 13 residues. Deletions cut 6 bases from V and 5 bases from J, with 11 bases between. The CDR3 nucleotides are TGTGCCAGCAGGTCGACAGGCAACAATGAGCAGTTCTTC. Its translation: CASRSTGNNEQFF.

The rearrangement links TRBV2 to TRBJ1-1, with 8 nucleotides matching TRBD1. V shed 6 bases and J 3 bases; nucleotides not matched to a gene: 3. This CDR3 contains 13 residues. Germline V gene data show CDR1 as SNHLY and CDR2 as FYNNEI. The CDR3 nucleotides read TGTGCCAGCAGGACAGGGGAAGACACTGAAGCTTTCTTT. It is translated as CASRTGEDTEAFF.

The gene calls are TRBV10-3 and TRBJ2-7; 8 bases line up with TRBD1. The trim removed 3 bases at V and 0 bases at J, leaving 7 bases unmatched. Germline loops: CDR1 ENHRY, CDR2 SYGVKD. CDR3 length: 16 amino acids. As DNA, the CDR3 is TGTGCCATCAGTGATACAGGGGGGCCGGCCTCCTACGAGCAGTACTTC. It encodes CAISDTGGPASYEQYF.

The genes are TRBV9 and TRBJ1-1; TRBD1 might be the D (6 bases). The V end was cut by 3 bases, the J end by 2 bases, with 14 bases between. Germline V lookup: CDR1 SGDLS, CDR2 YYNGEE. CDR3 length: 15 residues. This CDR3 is CASSARQEINTEAFF. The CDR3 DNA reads TGTGCCAGCAGCGCCAGACAGGAGATAAACACTGAAGCTTTCTTT.

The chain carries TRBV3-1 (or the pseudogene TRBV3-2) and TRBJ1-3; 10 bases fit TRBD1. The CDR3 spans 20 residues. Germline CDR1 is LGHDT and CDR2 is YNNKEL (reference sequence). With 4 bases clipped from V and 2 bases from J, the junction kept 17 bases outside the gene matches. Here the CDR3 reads CASSLFPRDRGRKPGNTIYF. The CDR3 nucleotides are TGTGCCAGCAGCCTCTTCCCCCGGGACAGGGGTAGGAAACCTGGAAACACCATATATTTT.